The 18 T cell receptor beta chains given below trace back to one sample, sequenced in a study of TIL therapy for anti-PD-1-resistant metastatic lung cancer. The time point here: pre-treatment sample, taken before nivolumab and TIL therapy. Tumor tissue came from excised metastases, mostly pleural nodules or supraclavicular lymph nodes. The libraries were made with immunoSEQ v3. Sequencing was performed with immunoSEQ multiplex PCR; in TCRdb, only in-frame clones are kept and a portion is missing. The profile shows about 6,300 clones, 66% of them singletons. The sequencing used tumor tissue, collected at baseline. The receptors shown here come from a person aged 25-85 years with non-small cell lung cancer.

The V gene is TRBV30, the J gene TRBJ2-5; 7 nucleotides align to TRBD1. The V and J ends lost 0 bases and 4 bases, in that order; junction bases with no gene match: 8. Germline assignment: CDR1 GTSNPN and CDR2 SVGIG (reference sequence). This CDR3 region has 15 residues. In DNA, the CDR3 is TGTGCCTGGAGTGTACAGGGGATTACCATAGAGACCCAGTACTTC. Amino acids: CAWSVQGITIETQYF. Supplemented by reference TRBV30 and TRBJ2-5, the full variable domain reads SQTIHQWPATLVQPVGSPLSLECTVEGTSNPNLYWYRQAAGRGLQLLFYSVGIGQISSEVPQNLSASRPQDRQFILSSKKLLLSDSGFYLCAWSVQGITIETQYFGPGTRLLVL.

This rearrangement joins TRBV5-1 to TRBJ1-3; D perhaps matches TRBD1 (5 bases). Trimming stripped 0 bases from V and 0 bases from J, with 16 bases between. CDR3 length: 18 amino acids. The germline V gene has CDR1 SGHRS and CDR2 YFSETQ. CDR3 residues: CASSLEWDPYLSGNTIYF. In nucleotides, the CDR3 is TGCGCCAGCAGCTTGGAGTGGGACCCTTATCTCTCTGGAAACACCATATATTTT.

The chain couples TRBV6-6 to TRBJ1-1; TRBD1 agrees at 8 bases. Trimming cost V 0 bases and J 9 bases; bases outside gene matches: 3. The CDR3 is made up of 13 amino acids. The germline V gene encodes CDR1 MNHNY and CDR2 SVGAGI (reference sequence). The CDR3 spells CASSYSRQGQAFF. The CDR3 DNA reads TGTGCCAGCAGTTACTCGAGACAGGGGCAAGCTTTCTTT.

This clone came up a few times. Distinct nucleotide sequences in the sample also encode this CDR3. The genes are TRBV7-2 and TRBJ2-1, with D unclear. The CDR3 runs 15 residues. CDR1 and CDR2 from the germline V gene are SGHTA and FQGNSA. V lost 2 bases and J 0 bases, leaving 8 bases between the germline ends. The CDR3 DNA reads as TGTGCCAGCAGCTTAACCCGAAGCTCCTACAATGAGCAGTTCTTC. Translation: CASSLTRSSYNEQFF.

This sequence joins TRBV7-6 and TRBJ1-1; possibly TRBD1 for D (5 bases). The CDR3 consists of 16 residues. V was trimmed by 5 bases and J by 4 bases, leaving 20 bases between them. The germline V gene encodes CDR1 SGHVS and CDR2 FNYEAQ. The CDR3 DNA sequence: TGTGCCAGCAGCCAAATAAACGGGGCGGTGGGCACTGAAGCTTTCTTT. Translating it yields CASSQINGAVGTEAFF.

This clone was counted a few times. This chain uses TRBV7-3 with TRBJ2-3; D possibly matches TRBD1 or TRBD2 (5 bases each). V lost 4 bases, J lost 4 bases, and 9 bases lay in between. Germline values: CDR1 SGHTA, CDR2 FQGTGA. This CDR3 has 13 residues. CDR3 loop: CASSSGPPDTQYF. In DNA form, the CDR3 reads TGTGCCAGCAGCTCGGGACCCCCAGATACGCAGTATTTT.

The V call is TRBV25-1, the J call TRBJ1-2; possible D gene TRBD1, 5 bases. The CDR3 contains 16 residues. The germline V gene encodes CDR1 MGHDK and CDR2 SYGVNS. The ends were cut back, 0 bases at V and 5 bases at J, with 16 bases in the middle. The CDR3 here is CASSEYLGEQDYGYTF. The DNA of the CDR3 is TGTGCCAGCAGTGAATATTTAGGGGAACAGGATTATGGCTACACCTTC.

V and J are TRBV11-1 and TRBJ2-5, with 7 bases aligning to TRBD2. With V trimmed by 6 bases and J by 5 bases, 12 bases remained unmatched. CDR1 is SGHAT, CDR2 FQDESV, per germline (reference sequence). This CDR3 spans 15 amino acids. CDR3: CASSPNQRGLETQYF. The CDR3 DNA reads TGTGCCAGCAGTCCGAACCAGCGGGGTCTGGAGACCCAGTACTTC.

This clone was counted a few times. J is TRBJ2-5 and V is TRBV3-1 (or the pseudogene TRBV3-2); 12 nucleotides align to TRBD2. Germline CDR1 is LGHDT and CDR2 is YNNKEL (reference sequence). The CDR3 is 17 amino acids. V lost 4 bases to trimming and J lost 4 bases; unmatched junction nucleotides: 10. DNA of the CDR3: TGTGCCAGCAGCCGTCCTAGCGGGGGGGCGGTACGAGAGACCCAGTACTTC. Protein sequence: CASSRPSGGAVRETQYF.

A single count supports this clone. The chain has TRBV19 and TRBJ2-7; D not resolved. Between the trimmed V and J ends, which lost 3 bases and 6 bases, there was a span of 9 bases. The CDR3 runs to 12 residues. Germline values: CDR1 LNHDA, CDR2 SQIVND (reference sequence). CDR3 region: CASSMIGSEQYF. The CDR3 DNA reads as TGTGCCAGTAGTATGATAGGATCCGAGCAGTACTTC.

The rearrangement links TRBV5-5 to TRBJ2-1; no firm D call. Germline V gives CDR1 SGHKS, CDR2 YYEKEE (reference sequence). The CDR3 has 14 amino acids. With 0 bases removed from V and 8 bases from J, the gap between germline ends came to 12 bases. CDR3 DNA: TGTGCCAGCAGCTTGGGAGTTAGAACGGATGAGCAGTTCTTC. Translation: CASSLGVRTDEQFF.

Here the CDR3 DNA reads TGCGCCAGCAGCCCAGGGTTTGTGGACACTGAAGCTTTCTTT. This gives the protein CASSPGFVDTEAFF. The V call is TRBV5-1, the J call TRBJ1-1; possibly TRBD1 for D (5 bases). Per germline, CDR1 SGHRS and CDR2 YFSETQ. V was clipped by 4 bases and J by 3 bases, with 13 bases between them. The CDR3 is 14 amino acids.

The chain recombines TRBV20-1 with TRBJ2-5, with TRBD2 as a possible D gene (6 bases). The V end lost 3 bases, the J end lost 0 bases, and 20 bases lay between the germline ends. Looked up from germline, CDR1 is DFQATT and CDR2 is SNEGSKA (reference sequence). This CDR3 is built from 17 residues. The CDR3 loop is CSASKGLLLPYQETQYF. CDR3 DNA: TGCAGTGCTAGTAAGGGACTTCTTTTACCTTACCAAGAGACCCAGTACTTC.

The chain joins TRBV20-1 to TRBJ2-1; D remains unclear. V lost 5 bases and J lost 10, with 12 bases in between. This CDR3 contains 11 residues. CDR1 and CDR2 from the germline V gene are DFQATT and SNEGSKA (reference sequence). CDR3 in DNA: TGCAGTGCTTATGACACACCCGAGCAGTTCTTC. Translation gives CSAYDTPEQFF.

By its share, this clone is large (0.1 to 1%). This sequence joins TRBV6-5 and TRBJ1-1; D possibly corresponds to TRBD1 (5 bases). V lost 7 bases to trimming and J lost 4 bases, with 10 bases between them. The germline CDR1 and CDR2 sequences are MNHEY and SVGAGI. The CDR3 extends over 12 amino acids. CDR3 sequence: CASKGAGTEAFF. The CDR3, as DNA: TGTGCCAGCAAAGGGGCAGGCACTGAAGCTTTCTTT.

The chain employs TRBV29-1 and TRBJ2-2, with D uncertain. The germline V and J ends were trimmed by 4 bases and 1 base, with 7 bases remaining between them. The germline V gene encodes CDR1 SQVTM and CDR2 ANQGSEA. This CDR3 is 13 amino acids long. The CDR3 DNA sequence: TGCAGCGTTGGCGCCTTGAACACCGGGGAGCTGTTTTTT. Translating gives CSVGALNTGELFF.

J is TRBJ2-5 and V is TRBV3-1 (or the pseudogene TRBV3-2), with D perhaps assigned TRBD1 or TRBD2 (6 bases each). The V and J ends lost 2 bases and 5 bases respectively, with 12 bases between them. This CDR3 spans 14 amino acids. Germline assignment: CDR1 LGHDT and CDR2 YNNKEL (reference sequence). CDR3 DNA: TGTGCCAGCAGCCAAAGGGGGGCCGATGAGACCCAGTACTTC. It is translated as CASSQRGADETQYF.

The chain joins TRBV5-4 to TRBJ1-4; weak D call: TRBD1 (6 bases). The germline gives CDR1 SGHNT, CDR2 YYREEE (reference sequence). The CDR3 is 16 amino acids. V was shortened by 0 bases and J by 0 bases, with 9 bases between the two germline ends. The CDR3 here is CASSLGGAATNEKLFF. As DNA, the CDR3 is TGTGCCAGCAGCTTGGGGGGGGCCGCAACTAATGAAAAACTGTTTTTT. The variable domain in full, with the rest retrieved from reference TRBV5-4 and TRBJ1-4, is ETGVTQSPTHLIKTRGQQVTLRCSSQSGHNTVSWYQQALGQGPQFIFQYYREEENGRGNFPPRFSGLQFPNYSSELNVNALELDDSALYLCASSLGGAATNEKLFFGSGTQLSVL.